This T cell receptor (beta chain) was recorded in a study of blood T cell repertoires in COVID-19. The overall study: Samples of COVID-19 (acute and convalescent) were obtained from the United States, Italy and Spain. T cells, B-cell-depleted T cells, or PBMCs supplied cDNA or gDNA.

Profiled with immunoSEQ multiplex PCR; TCRdb holds only in-frame clones, not every one. The table has under 300,000 clones, around nine tenths seen once. The V and J ends lost 0 bases and 6 bases, in that order; junction bases with no gene match: 10. The germline V gene encodes CDR1 SGHDT and CDR2 YYEEEE. The CDR3 covers 16 residues. The receptor was derived from a man in his fifties or sixties with acute or convalescent COVID-19. The sequenced sample consisted of peripheral blood. The gene calls are TRBV5-6 and TRBJ1-1; the match to TRBD1 covers 8 bases. In nucleotides, the CDR3 is TGTGCCAGCAGCTTGGGGACAGGGAGGGGTTTCGCTGAAGCTTTCTTT. Translated, it gives CASSLGTGRGFAEAFF.